This T cell receptor (beta chain) was recovered during a study of identical twins. V lost 4 bases to trimming and J lost 9 bases; unmatched junction nucleotides: 3. Germline V CDR1 and CDR2: SEHNR, FQNEAQ (reference sequence). The CDR3 is 12 amino acids. In the case of this clonotype: Antigen unknown.

Template switching added a universal primer site, and cDNA bore unique molecular identifiers. TCRdb recomputed calls from the 5' RACE reads with MiXCR, one row per CDR3 protein. There are 470,000 or so distinct CDR3 sequences in the sample; 24% occur only once, and over 2.5% lies in the top ten. Findings of the study overall: Zero-insertion findings could be partly confounded by invariant cells (MAIT and iNKT cells).

This sample was also put to use in a study of T cells expressing NK-cell markers. That investigation notes: The share of CD8+ T cells held by dominant NKG2C+ clonotypes was about 1.0-8% in about six donors.

The chain combines TRBV7-9 with TRBJ2-3, with 8 bases identical to TRBD2. Specimen: CD4+ T cells sorted from blood. The TCR comes from a woman younger than 30 in good health. The chain's CDR3 is CASSSPSGTQYF. As DNA, the CDR3 is TGTGCCAGCAGCTCCCCTAGCGGGACGCAGTATTTT.